This T cell receptor beta chain was identified during a study of OX40 agonist ivuxolimab in advanced cancers. A note on the overall study: Ivuxolimab was a fully human IgG2 agonistic monoclonal antibody targeting the costimulatory receptor OX40 (CD134). Peripheral TCRbeta sequencing aimed to test whether ivuxolimab altered TCR sequence diversity and caused clonal T-cell expansion. Among the roughly 50 dose-escalation patients, around 20 had hepatocellular carcinoma, about 15 melanoma, 9 renal cell carcinoma and 9 head and neck cancer. A male proportion of around 81% and a mean age of roughly 58 years, ranging from roughly 23 to 90, were recorded for the dose-escalation cohort. Three dose-escalation patients achieved partial responses, one with hepatocellular carcinoma and two with cutaneous melanoma. The monotherapy dose-escalation portion (N ≈ 52 patients) of the phase I ivuxolimab trial is reported in the paper. Intravenous ivuxolimab was administered to patients every 2 weeks at six dose levels: 0.01, 0.1, 0.3, 1.5, 3 and 10 mg/kg. Patients were allowed to have had prior anti-PD-1, anti-PD-L1 or anti-CTLA-4 therapy, and approximately 39% of the dose-escalation patients had been treated with checkpoint inhibitors.

Genomic DNA was isolated from the sorted cells so that the TCRbeta CDR3 region could be sequenced. The immunoSEQ Assay was used to sequence the TCRbeta CDR3 regions. TCRdb carries this immuneACCESS record with in-frame sequences only. Its versions omit some clonotypes, under half of them owing to an unresolved V gene in the studies checked, with the rest unexplained. For this sample the table gives around 120,000 clones, of which roughly nine tenths were detected only once. 0.55% of the sample lies in the top ten. Study-wide findings and limitations: After ivuxolimab, expanded clones were on average more numerous among CD8+ T cells than among CD4+ T cells. Low levels of normalized T-cell clonal expansion were also seen in some nonresponding patients. In partial responders in the 0.1-3.0 mg/kg groups, normalized peripheral clonal expansion was found to be among the lowest, especially among CD8+ T cells. The antigen specificity of the peripheral T cells that underwent clonal expansion was not determined. Clonal expansion of both CD4+ and CD8+ blood T cells was observed from baseline to week 6 at doses 0.1 to 3.0 mg/kg.

Germline trimming amounts to 6 bases on V and 7 bases on J, with 23 as the count of junction bases outside the gene matches. The germline V gene (reference sequence) gives CDR1 as MNHEY and CDR2 as SMNVEV. Including cysteine and phenylalanine, the CDR3 has 18 amino acids. Only the CDR3 part of the read is kept: 54 bases, read in frame from the first base. The trial excluded patients who had a history of autoimmune disease or who were on systemic immunosuppression. In every dose cohort, peripheral blood was drawn for TCR sequencing at baseline, cycle 4 day 1, and cycle 7 day 1. The samples were drawn from a first-in-human, open-label, multicenter phase I dose-escalation trial of ivuxolimab. The trial enrolled adults with locally advanced or metastatic head and neck squamous cell, hepatocellular, melanoma or renal cell carcinoma. Before TCR sequencing, CD4+ and CD8+ T cells were separately sorted from peripheral blood.

Regarding this clone: This clone's antigen is unknown. No base quality values were provided; no much bigger clone lies one nucleotide off.

The starting material was CD4+ or CD8+ T cells sorted from blood, obtained in a trial of the OX40 agonist ivuxolimab. The V and J genes are TRBV27 and TRBJ1-2; the junction holds 7 bases that match TRBD1. The receptor was derived from an adult with an advanced solid tumor such as melanoma, head and neck, liver or kidney cancer. CDR3 protein: CASSPLGEGGGGAGGYTF. The nucleotide sequence reads TGTGCCAGCAGCCCCTTAGGGGAGGGAGGAGGGGGCGCGGGTGGCTACACCTTC.